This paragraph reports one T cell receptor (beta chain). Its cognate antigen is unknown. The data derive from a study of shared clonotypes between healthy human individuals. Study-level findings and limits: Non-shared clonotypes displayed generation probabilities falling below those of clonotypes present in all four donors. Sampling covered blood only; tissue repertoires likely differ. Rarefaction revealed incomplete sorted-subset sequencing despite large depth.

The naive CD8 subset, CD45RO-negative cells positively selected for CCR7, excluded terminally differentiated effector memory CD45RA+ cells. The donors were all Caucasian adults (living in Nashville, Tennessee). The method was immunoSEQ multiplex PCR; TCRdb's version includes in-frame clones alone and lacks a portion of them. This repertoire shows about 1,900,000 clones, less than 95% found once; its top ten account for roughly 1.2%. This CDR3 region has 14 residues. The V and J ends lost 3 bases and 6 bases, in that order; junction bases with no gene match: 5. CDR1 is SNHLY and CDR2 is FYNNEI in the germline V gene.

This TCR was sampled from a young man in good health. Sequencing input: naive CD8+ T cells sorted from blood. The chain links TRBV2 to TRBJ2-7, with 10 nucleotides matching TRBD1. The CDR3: CASSDTTGGPEQYF. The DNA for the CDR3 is TGTGCCAGCAGTGATACGACAGGGGGCCCCGAGCAGTACTTC.